The entry below gives a single TCR beta chain sequence along with its context. The trim removed 5 bases at V and 13 bases at J, leaving 15 bases unmatched. The CDR3 is 14 amino acids. Germline V gene lookup returns CDR1 SNHLY and CDR2 FYNNEI. The sample belongs to a study of shared clonotypes between healthy human individuals. TCRdb keeps only in-frame clones here, not all; method: immunoSEQ multiplex PCR. The top ten hold 0.14% of the sample, which has a few million clones, about 92% seen once. Sequencing was done on a sample of naive CD4+ T cells sorted from blood. Specified subset: CD45RA+ positively selected. The genes are TRBV2 and TRBJ1-2; TRBD1 matches 8 bases. The receptor comes from a man between 18 and 29 years old in good health. CDR3 in amino acids: CASSQSGQGTEGTF. CDR3 in DNA: TGTGCCAGCAGTCAAAGCGGACAGGGAACGGAGGGCACCTTC.